Listed here are 14 T cell receptor beta chains from one sample, sequenced in a study of CD8+CD57+ T cells in acquired aplastic anemia. Investigators profiled TCR beta VDJ and CDR3 from genomic DNA template. From the reads, TCRdb called clonotypes with MiXCR, one entry per CDR3 protein. The table has 65,000 or so distinct CDR3 sequences, roughly 54% seen once. Material for sequencing was sorted CD4+, CD8+, or CD8+CD57+ T cells (not recorded which) from PBMCs. All receptors derive from a human donor in good health, serving as a control.

The chain uses TRBV29-1 and TRBJ2-7, with TRBD1 matching over 9 bases. J gave up 3 bases and V 6 bases, and 9 bases lay outside the gene matches. Germline assignment: CDR1 SQVTM and CDR2 ANQGSEA. The CDR3 length is 14 residues. This CDR3 reads CSVAPGQGYYEQYF. Written as DNA, the CDR3 is TGCAGCGTGGCACCGGGACAGGGTTACTACGAGCAGTACTTC.

The chain recombines TRBV19 with TRBJ1-5; 7 bases line up with TRBD1. Germline V gene sequence: CDR1 LNHDA, CDR2 SQIVND (reference sequence). The ends lost 3 bases at V and 5 bases at J; junction bases unmatched: 7. The CDR3 length is 15 residues. The CDR3 DNA sequence: TGTGCCAGTAGTATTTCGGGACAGCCCGATCAGCCCCAGCATTTT. This gives the protein CASSISGQPDQPQHF.

This clonotype was counted a single time. J is TRBJ2-7 and V is TRBV29-1; 9 bases are shared with TRBD1. The CDR3 sequence is 12 residues long. Unmatched junction bases numbered 4, after V lost 8 bases and J lost 2 bases. Looked up from germline, CDR1 is SQVTM and CDR2 is ANQGSEA. The CDR3 coding sequence is TGCAGCACCGGGACAGGGCCCTACGAGCAGTACTTC. It is translated as CSTGTGPYEQYF.

This clonotype was picked up many times. The genes are TRBV18 and TRBJ2-2; D gene unclear. This CDR3 contains 15 residues. The germline V gene has CDR1 KGHSH and CDR2 LQKENI. The V and J ends lost 0 bases and 1 base respectively, with 6 bases between them. CDR3 sequence reads: CASSPPQRNTGELFF. For the CDR3, the DNA is TGTGCCAGCTCACCACCACAGAGGAACACCGGGGAGCTGTTTTTT.

This clonotype was seen many times. The chain combines TRBV20-1 with TRBJ2-5; D remains ambiguous. The germline gives CDR1 DFQATT, CDR2 SNEGSKA (reference sequence). The CDR3 runs to 11 residues. Trimming stripped 3 bases from V and 5 bases from J, with 7 bases between. Written as DNA, the CDR3 is TGCAGTGCTAGTCCAAAGGAGACCCAGTACTTC. Amino acid sequence: CSASPKETQYF.

The genes are TRBV2 and TRBJ2-1; 10 bases align to TRBD2. V shed 11 bases and J 5 bases; nucleotides not matched to a gene: 9. This CDR3 is built from 14 residues. In germline, CDR1 is SNHLY, CDR2 FYNNEI. CDR3 coding DNA: TGTGCCGGCAAGCGGGAGGGCCTGGACAATGAGCAGTTCTTC. Its translation: CAGKREGLDNEQFF.

The chain carries TRBV20-1 and TRBJ2-7; D gene ambiguous. The V end was cut by 6 bases, the J end by 5 bases, with 11 bases between. Germline V gene sequence: CDR1 DFQATT, CDR2 SNEGSKA (reference sequence). This CDR3 comprises 11 residues. The CDR3 protein is CSATREDEQYF. For the CDR3, the DNA is TGCAGTGCGACTCGTGAGGACGAGCAGTACTTC.

Note on this clonotype: One end of the junction is discordant with germline, which a read error may explain. The chain uses TRBV5-1 and TRBJ2-5; 7 bases map to TRBD2. There are 15 residues in the CDR3. The germline V gene encodes CDR1 SGHRS and CDR2 YFSETQ. CDR3 DNA: TGCGCCAGCAGCTTTCGGGGGGTCTGTCAAGAGACCCAGTACTTT. Translation gives CASSFRGVCQETQYF.

The rearrangement joins TRBV7-9 to TRBJ1-5; TRBD1 might be the D (5 bases). V lost 4 bases to trimming and J lost 5 bases, with 12 bases between them. CDR1 and CDR2 (germline): SEHNR, FQNEAQ (reference sequence). The CDR3 is made up of 14 amino acids. This CDR3 reads CASSSGLLDQPQHF. In DNA form, the CDR3 reads TGTGCCAGCAGCTCGGGACTTTTAGATCAGCCCCAGCATTTT.

The V gene is TRBV10-3, the J gene TRBJ1-6, with D maybe TRBD1 (6 bases). The CDR3 contains 12 residues. Trimming stripped 11 bases from V and 8 bases from J, with 13 bases between. Per germline, CDR1 ENHRY and CDR2 SYGVKD. Written as DNA, the CDR3 is TGTGCCGCCAACAGGGTATATTCACCCCTCCACTTT. Translation: CAANRVYSPLHF.

This chain links TRBV24-1 with TRBJ2-5, with D perhaps TRBD1 (5 bases). The CDR3 loop spans 16 amino acids. Looked up from germline, CDR1 is KGHDR and CDR2 is SFDVKD. The V end lost 4 bases, the J end lost 4 bases, and 18 bases lay between the germline ends. The DNA of the CDR3 is TGTGCCACCAGTGACCCTAATCAGGGTGGCGGAGAGACCCAGTACTTC. It encodes CATSDPNQGGGETQYF.

The chain links TRBV7-7 to TRBJ2-7, with 8 nucleotides matching TRBD2. CDR3 length equals 13 residues. Germline assignment: CDR1 SSHAT and CDR2 FNYEAQ (reference sequence). For the CDR3, the DNA is TGTGCTAGCAGCCCCGGGACTAGTAATGAGCAGTACGTC. It codes for CASSPGTSNEQYV.

This clonotype occurred many times. The chain has TRBV2 and TRBJ1-1, with D unclear. Germline CDR1 SNHLY, CDR2 FYNNEI. Trimming cost V 2 bases and J 0 bases, with 13 bases left between them. This CDR3 has 16 residues. The CDR3 protein is CASSEKAVGMNTEAFF. The CDR3 DNA reads as TGTGCCAGCAGTGAAAAGGCGGTCGGAATGAACACTGAAGCTTTCTTT.

V and J are TRBV6-1 and TRBJ1-5; D remains unclear. The CDR3 contains 14 residues. Germline-derived CDR1 and CDR2 are MNHNS and SASEGT. V dropped 5 bases and J dropped 2 bases, with 10 bases sitting between them. CDR3 sequence: CASSPGPGNQPQHF. CDR3 sequence (DNA): TGTGCCAGCAGTCCCGGACCGGGCAATCAGCCCCAGCATTTT.